The rows below give T cell receptor beta chains drawn from one sample of a study of T cells after yellow fever vaccination. TCRdb passed the 5' RACE reads through MiXCR, listing each CDR3 protein once. The sample includes some 320,000 distinct CDR3 sequences, about 4% of them seen just once. The starting material was PBMCs, obtained 5 days after the yellow fever booster vaccination. The origin of the receptors is a man aged 18-30 years who received the YFV17D yellow fever vaccine. Each CDR3 is given with its conserved first and last residue. Each record gives: D gene, V gene, clone size, J gene, CDR3 protein, CDR3 DNA. D genes are given only for firm matches. Rows give clone size only sometimes, using once, few, many, or a class for an expanded clone.

TRBD1	TRBV4-1	-	TRBJ1-5	CASSQDSGTALNQPQHF	TGCGCCAGCAGCCAAGATTCCGGGACAGCTTTGAATCAGCCCCAGCATTTT
TRBD1	TRBV5-1	-	TRBJ1-5	CASSSTGEAGRPQHF	TGCGCCAGCAGCTCGACAGGGGAGGCCGGACGGCCCCAGCATTTT
-	TRBV7-2	-	TRBJ1-4	CASSPLRGGEKLFF	TGTGCCAGCAGCCCGCTAAGGGGCGGTGAAAAACTGTTTTTT
-	TRBV6-5	many	TRBJ2-3	CASSPNVDTQYF	TGTGCCAGCAGTCCTAATGTAGATACGCAGTATTTT
-	TRBV7-6	few	TRBJ2-1	CASNPSAGFNEQFF	TGTGCCAGCAACCCTTCAGCGGGTTTCAATGAGCAGTTCTTC
-	TRBV6-5	few	TRBJ2-7	CASSYSNSRPYEQYF	TGTGCCAGCAGTTACTCGAACAGCAGGCCCTACGAGCAGTACTTC
-	TRBV20-1	many	TRBJ1-1	CSARDEGGLSTFF	TGCAGTGCTAGAGATGAAGGAGGGTTGTCGACTTTCTTT
-	TRBV18	many	TRBJ2-7	CASSPSPLALREQYF	TGTGCCAGCTCACCGTCCCCACTAGCCCTTAGGGAGCAGTACTTC
TRBD1	TRBV7-8	few	TRBJ2-7	CASRLWGQGVTYEQYF	TGTGCCAGCAGGCTATGGGGACAGGGGGTAACCTACGAGCAGTACTTC
TRBD1	TRBV5-4	few	TRBJ2-5	CASSPQGEETQYF	TGTGCCAGCAGCCCACAGGGGGAAGAGACCCAGTACTTC
-	TRBV6-6	few	TRBJ2-1	CASSYVGGWDEQFF	TGTGCCAGCAGTTACGTAGGGGGTTGGGATGAGCAGTTCTTC
TRBD1	TRBV29-1	-	TRBJ2-2	CSVISRDRESGELFF	TGCAGCGTTATTAGCCGGGACAGGGAATCCGGGGAGCTGTTTTTT
-	TRBV20-1	few	TRBJ1-4	CSARDLGESNEKLFF	TGCAGTGCTAGAGATTTGGGGGAATCTAATGAAAAACTGTTTTTT
-	TRBV12-3/TRBV12-4	few	TRBJ2-7	CASTPGGGFVDYEQYF	TGTGCCAGCACCCCAGGTGGGGGATTTGTTGACTACGAGCAGTACTTC